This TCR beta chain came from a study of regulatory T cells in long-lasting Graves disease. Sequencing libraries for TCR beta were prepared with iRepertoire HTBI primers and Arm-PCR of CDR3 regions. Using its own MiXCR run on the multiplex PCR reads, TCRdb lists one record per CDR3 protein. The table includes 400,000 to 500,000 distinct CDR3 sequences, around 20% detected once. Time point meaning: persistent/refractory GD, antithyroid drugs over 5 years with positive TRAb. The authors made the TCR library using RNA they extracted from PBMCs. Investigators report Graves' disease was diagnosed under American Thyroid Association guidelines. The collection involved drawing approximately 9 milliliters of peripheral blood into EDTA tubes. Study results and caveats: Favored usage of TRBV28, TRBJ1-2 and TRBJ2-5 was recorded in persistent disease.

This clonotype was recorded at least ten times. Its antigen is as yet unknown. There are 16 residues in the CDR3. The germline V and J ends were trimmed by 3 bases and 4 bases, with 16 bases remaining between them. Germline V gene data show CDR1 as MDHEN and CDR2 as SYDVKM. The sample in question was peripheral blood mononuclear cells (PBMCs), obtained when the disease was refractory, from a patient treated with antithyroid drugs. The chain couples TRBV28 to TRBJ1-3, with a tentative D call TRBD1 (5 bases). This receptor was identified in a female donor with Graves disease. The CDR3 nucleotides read TGTGCCAGCAGTTTTGCAGGGAGAGGCTTCGGAAACACCATATATTTT. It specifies CASSFAGRGFGNTIYF.